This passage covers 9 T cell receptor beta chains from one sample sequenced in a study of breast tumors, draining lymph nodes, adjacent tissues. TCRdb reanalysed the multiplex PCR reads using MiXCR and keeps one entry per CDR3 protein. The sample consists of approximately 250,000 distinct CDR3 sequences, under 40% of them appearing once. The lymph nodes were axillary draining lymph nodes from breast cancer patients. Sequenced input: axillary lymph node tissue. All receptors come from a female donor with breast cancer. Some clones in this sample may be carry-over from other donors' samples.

The CDR3: CASSLRGQMNTEAFF. CDR3 coding DNA: TGTGCCAGCAGCCTCCGGGGTCAGATGAACACTGAAGCTTTCTTT. The chain links TRBV7-9 to TRBJ1-1; D is undetermined. The CDR3 consists of 15 residues. V shed 5 bases and J shed 0 bases, with 13 bases lying between them. CDR1 and CDR2 (germline): SEHNR, FQNEAQ (reference sequence).

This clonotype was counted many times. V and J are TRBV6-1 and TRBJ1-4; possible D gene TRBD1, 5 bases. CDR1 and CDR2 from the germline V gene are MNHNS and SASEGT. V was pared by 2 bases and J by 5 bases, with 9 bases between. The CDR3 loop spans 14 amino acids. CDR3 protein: CASSELRENEKLFF. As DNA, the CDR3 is TGTGCCAGCAGTGAACTCAGGGAGAATGAAAAACTGTTTTTT.

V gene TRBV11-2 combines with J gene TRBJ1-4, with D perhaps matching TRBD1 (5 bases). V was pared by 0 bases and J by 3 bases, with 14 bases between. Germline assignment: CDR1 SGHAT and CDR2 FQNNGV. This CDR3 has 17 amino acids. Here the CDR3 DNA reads TGTGCCAGCAGCTTAGAGGGGAGGGGACCGGCTAATGAAAAACTGTTTTTT. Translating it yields CASSLEGRGPANEKLFF.

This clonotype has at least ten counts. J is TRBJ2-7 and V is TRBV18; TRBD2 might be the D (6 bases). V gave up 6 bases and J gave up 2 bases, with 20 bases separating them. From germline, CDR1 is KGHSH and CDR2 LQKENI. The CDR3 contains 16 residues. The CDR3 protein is CASSRGTSSLAYEQYF. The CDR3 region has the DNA TGTGCCAGCTCTCGCGGGACCTCATCTCTGGCCTACGAGCAGTACTTC.

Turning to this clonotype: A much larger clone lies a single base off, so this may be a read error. The CDR3 nucleotides are TGCAGTGCTCGTACTAGCGGGGCTGATCAAGAGACCCAGTACTTC. Translation: CSARTSGADQETQYF. V is TRBV20-1 and J is TRBJ2-5; 10 bases fit TRBD2. J gave up 2 bases and V 5 bases, and 8 bases lay outside the gene matches. There are 15 residues in the CDR3. CDR1 and CDR2 from the germline V gene are DFQATT and SNEGSKA (reference sequence).

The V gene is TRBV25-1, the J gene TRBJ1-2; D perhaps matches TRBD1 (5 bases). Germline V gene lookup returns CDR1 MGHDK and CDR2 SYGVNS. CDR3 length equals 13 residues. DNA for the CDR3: TGTGCTAGGAGGAGTAGTGGGGCCTATGGCTACACCTTC. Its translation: CARRSSGAYGYTF.

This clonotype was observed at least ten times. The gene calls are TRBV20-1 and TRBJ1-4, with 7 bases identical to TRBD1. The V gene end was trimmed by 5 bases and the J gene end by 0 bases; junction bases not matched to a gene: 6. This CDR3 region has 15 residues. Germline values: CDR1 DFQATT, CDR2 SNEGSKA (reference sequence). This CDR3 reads CSALGTDATNEKLFF. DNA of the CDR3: TGCAGTGCTTTAGGGACAGATGCAACTAATGAAAAACTGTTTTTT.

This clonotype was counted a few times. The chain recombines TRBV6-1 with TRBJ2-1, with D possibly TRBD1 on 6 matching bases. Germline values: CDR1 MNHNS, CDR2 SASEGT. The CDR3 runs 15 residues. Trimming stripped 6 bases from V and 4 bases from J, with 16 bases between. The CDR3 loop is CASRESGTMYNEQFF. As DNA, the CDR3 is TGTGCCAGCAGGGAATCCGGGACAATGTACAATGAGCAGTTCTTC.

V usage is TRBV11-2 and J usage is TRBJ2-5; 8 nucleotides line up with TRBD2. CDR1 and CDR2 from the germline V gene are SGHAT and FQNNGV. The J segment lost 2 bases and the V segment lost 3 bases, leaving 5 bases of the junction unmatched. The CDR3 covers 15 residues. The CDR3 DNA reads TGTGCCAGCAGCTTGGGAGCGGGAGCTCAAGAGACCCAGTACTTC. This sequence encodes CASSLGAGAQETQYF.